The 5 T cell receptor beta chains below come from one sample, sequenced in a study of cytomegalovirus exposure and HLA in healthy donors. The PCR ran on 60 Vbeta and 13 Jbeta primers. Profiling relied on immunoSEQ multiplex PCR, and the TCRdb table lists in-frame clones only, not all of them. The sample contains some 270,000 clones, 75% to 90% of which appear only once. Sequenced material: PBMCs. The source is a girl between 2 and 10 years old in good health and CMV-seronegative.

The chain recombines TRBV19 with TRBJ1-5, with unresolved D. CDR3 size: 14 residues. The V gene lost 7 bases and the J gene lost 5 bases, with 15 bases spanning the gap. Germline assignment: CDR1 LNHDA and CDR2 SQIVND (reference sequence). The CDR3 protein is CASNERRVYQPQHF. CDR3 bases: TGTGCCAGTAATGAACGGAGGGTTTATCAGCCCCAGCATTTT.

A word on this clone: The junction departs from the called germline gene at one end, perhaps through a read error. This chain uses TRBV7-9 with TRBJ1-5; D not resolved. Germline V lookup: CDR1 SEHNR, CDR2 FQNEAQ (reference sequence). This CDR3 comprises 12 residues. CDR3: CSSSSDNQPQHF. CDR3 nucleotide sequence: TGTTCCAGCAGCTCAGACAATCAGCCCCAGCATTTT.

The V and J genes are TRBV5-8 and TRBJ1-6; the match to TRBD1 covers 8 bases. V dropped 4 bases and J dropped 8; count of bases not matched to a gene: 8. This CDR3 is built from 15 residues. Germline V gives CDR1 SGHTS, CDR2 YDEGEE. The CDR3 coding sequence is TGTGCCAGCAGCCCTCGCCAGACAGGGGATTCACCCCTCCACTTT. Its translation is CASSPRQTGDSPLHF.

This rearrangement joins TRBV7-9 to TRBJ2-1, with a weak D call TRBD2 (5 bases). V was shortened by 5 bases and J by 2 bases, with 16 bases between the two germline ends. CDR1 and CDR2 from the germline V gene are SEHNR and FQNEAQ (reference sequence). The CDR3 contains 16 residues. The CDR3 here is CASSVAAGFPYNEQFF. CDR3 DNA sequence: TGTGCCAGCAGCGTCGCCGCGGGTTTCCCCTACAATGAGCAGTTCTTC.

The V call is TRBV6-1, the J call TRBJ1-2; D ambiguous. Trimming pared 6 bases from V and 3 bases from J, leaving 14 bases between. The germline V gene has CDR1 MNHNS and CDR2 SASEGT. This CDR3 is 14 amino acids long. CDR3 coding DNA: TGTGCCAGCAGCCAAACCGGGGATTACTATGGCTACACCTTC. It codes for CASSQTGDYYGYTF.